The present TCR beta chain was sequenced within a study of shared clonotypes between healthy human individuals. Overall study: The plates for each donor numbered three CD4 naive, three CD4 memory, two CD8 naive and one CD8 memory.

The CDR3 is made up of 13 amino acids. CDR1 and CDR2 (germline): ENHRY, SYGVKD. V shed 8 bases, J shed 3 bases, and the junction held 7 bases outside the gene matches. TCRdb keeps only in-frame clones here, not all; method: immunoSEQ multiplex PCR. The sample has about 320,000 clones; around 86% are singletons. The chain links TRBV10-3 to TRBJ2-7; TRBD1 matches at 7 bases. The receptor was derived from a man aged 18 to 29 in good health. The sample taken for sequencing was memory CD8+ T cells sorted from blood. The subset denotes: CD45RO+ cells pooled with CCR7-negative TemRA cells. CDR3 coding DNA: TGTGCCATCTCCTTCCGGGACAGCTACGAGCAGTACTTC. It codes for CAISFRDSYEQYF.